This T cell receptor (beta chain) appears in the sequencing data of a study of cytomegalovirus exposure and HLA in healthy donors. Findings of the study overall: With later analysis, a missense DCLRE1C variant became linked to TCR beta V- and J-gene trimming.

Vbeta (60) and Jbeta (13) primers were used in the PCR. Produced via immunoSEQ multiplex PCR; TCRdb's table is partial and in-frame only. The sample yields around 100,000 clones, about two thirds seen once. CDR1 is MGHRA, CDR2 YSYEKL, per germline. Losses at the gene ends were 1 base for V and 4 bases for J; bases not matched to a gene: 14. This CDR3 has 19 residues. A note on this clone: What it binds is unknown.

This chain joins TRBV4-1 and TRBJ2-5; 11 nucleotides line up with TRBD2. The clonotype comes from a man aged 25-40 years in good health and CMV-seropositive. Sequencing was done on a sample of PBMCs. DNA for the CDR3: TGCGCCAGCAGCCAAGTCCCAATTTCTAGCGGGGGGCCACGAGAGACCCAGTACTTC. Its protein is CASSQVPISSGGPRETQYF.